The 7 T cell receptor beta chains below all came from one sample that was sequenced in a study of vaccination and CD4 T cells after COVID-19. Specified treatment: approximately 9-day PBMC culture with coronavirus spike peptide pools or control peptides (ViraFEST assay). It was before the COVID-19 pandemic (2011-2018) that the unexposed donor's CD4+ T cells were collected. Cultured CD4+ T-cell DNA underwent Oncomine TCR Beta short-read sequencing. MiXCR, run by TCRdb on the PCR reads, gives a single entry per CDR3 protein. This sample has approximately 1,000 distinct CDR3 sequences, with over 30% found just once. Antigens of these TCRs are unknown. Material for sequencing was CD4+ T cells from blood, cultured in vitro. The receptor source for this set is a human donor in good health.

The chain links TRBV6-1 to TRBJ1-5; possible D gene TRBD1, 5 bases. The CDR3 contains 13 residues. CDR1 is MNHNS and CDR2 is SASEGT in the germline V gene. V lost 6 bases and J 8 bases, leaving 14 bases between the germline ends. CDR3 region: CASRSPRGEPQHF. As DNA, the CDR3 is TGTGCCAGCAGGAGCCCCCGGGGGGAGCCCCAGCATTTT.

This clonotype was recorded a few times. The chain carries TRBV28 and TRBJ2-1; D remains unclear. Looked up from germline, CDR1 is MDHEN and CDR2 is SYDVKM. The CDR3 length is 14 residues. The V and J ends lost 6 bases and 8 bases respectively, with 17 bases between them. CDR3 in amino acids: CASRMYSPPDEQFF. CDR3 sequence (DNA): TGTGCCAGCAGAATGTATTCCCCCCCAGATGAGCAGTTCTTC.

This chain connects TRBV28 to TRBJ2-5; no definite D call. This CDR3 region has 12 residues. Germline V CDR1 and CDR2: MDHEN, SYDVKM. Deletions cut 8 bases from V and 4 bases from J, with 11 bases between. CDR3 region: CASGTTSETQYF. CDR3 coding DNA: TGTGCCAGCGGCACTACCTCAGAGACCCAGTACTTC.

The chain carries TRBV6-5 and TRBJ1-2; D gene uncertain. This CDR3 is 14 amino acids long. CDR1 and CDR2 from the germline V gene are MNHEY and SVGAGI. The V end was cut by 4 bases, the J end by 0 bases, with 9 bases between. CDR3 loop: CASSSPRTNYGYTF. CDR3 coding DNA: TGTGCCAGCAGTTCGCCACGCACTAACTATGGCTACACCTTC.

This clonotype has only a few counts. V usage is TRBV11-2 and J usage is TRBJ1-3, with D unclear. Between the trimmed V and J ends, which lost 4 bases and 4 bases, there was a span of 11 bases. Per the germline V gene, CDR1 is SGHAT and CDR2 is FQNNGV. This CDR3 spans 14 amino acids. In DNA, the CDR3 is TGTGCCAGCAGCTCCACCCGAGGGGGAAACACCATATATTTT. Its translation: CASSSTRGGNTIYF.

This sequence joins TRBV12-3 or TRBV12-4 and TRBJ1-6, with D tentatively TRBD1 (5 bases). Trimming removed 2 bases at V and 14 bases at J, with 25 bases between. The CDR3 contains 17 residues. The chain's CDR3 is CASSLYLGGAGPLALHF. DNA of the CDR3: TGTGCCAGCAGTTTATATCTCGGTGGGGCCGGACCTTTAGCCCTCCACTTT.

This sequence joins TRBV5-6 and TRBJ2-4, with unresolved D. V was pared by 4 bases and J by 5 bases, with 28 bases between. Germline V CDR1 and CDR2: SGHDT, YYEEEE. The CDR3 spans 19 residues. The CDR3 DNA follows: TGTGCCAGCAGCATCACCCAGCAGGAGACGTACAGCCAGGAAAACATTCAGTACTTC. It encodes CASSITQQETYSQENIQYF.